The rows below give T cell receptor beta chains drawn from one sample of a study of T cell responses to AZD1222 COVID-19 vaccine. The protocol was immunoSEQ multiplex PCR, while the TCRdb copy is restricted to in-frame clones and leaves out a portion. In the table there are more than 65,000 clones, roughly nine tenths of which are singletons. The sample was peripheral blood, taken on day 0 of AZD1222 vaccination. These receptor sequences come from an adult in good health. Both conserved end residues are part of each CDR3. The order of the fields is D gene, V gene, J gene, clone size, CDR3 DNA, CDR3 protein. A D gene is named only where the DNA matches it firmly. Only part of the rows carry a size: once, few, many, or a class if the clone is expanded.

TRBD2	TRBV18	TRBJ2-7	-	TGTGCCAGCTCACCACCGGCTAGCGGGTTCTACGAGCAGTACTTC	CASSPPASGFYEQYF
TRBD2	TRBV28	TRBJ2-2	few	TGTGCCAGCAGCCCAAGGACTAGCGGGAAGGACGGGGAGCTGTTTTTT	CASSPRTSGKDGELFF
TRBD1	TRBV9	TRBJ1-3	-	TGTGCCAGCAGCGTAGACGGGACAGGAATTGGGAACACCATATATTTT	CASSVDGTGIGNTIYF
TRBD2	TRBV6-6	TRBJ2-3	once	TGTGCCACCAGTCCCACAATAGTATACACGGGGGGGGTAAATACGCAGTATTTT	CATSPTIVYTGGVNTQYF
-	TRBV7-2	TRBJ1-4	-	TGTGCCAGCAGCAGACAGTCGAATGAAAAACTGTTTTTT	CASSRQSNEKLFF
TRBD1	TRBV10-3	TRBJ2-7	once	TGTGCCATCAGTGCGGGACAGGCTTTCTACGAGCAGTACTTC	CAISAGQAFYEQYF
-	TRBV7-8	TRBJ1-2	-	TGTGCCAGCAGCCCACGAAATTATGGCTACACCTTC	CASSPRNYGYTF
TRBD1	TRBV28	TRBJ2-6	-	TGTGCCAGCACCCGGGACAGTCGCTCTGGGGCCAACGTCCTGACTTTC	CASTRDSRSGANVLTF
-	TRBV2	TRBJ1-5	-	TGTGCCAGTCAGTCGGCTTTAAGCAATCAGCCCCAGCATTTT	CASQSALSNQPQHF
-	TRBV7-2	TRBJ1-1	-	TGTGCCAGCAGCTTAGGGACCCCGGGGACTGAAGCTTTCTTT	CASSLGTPGTEAFF
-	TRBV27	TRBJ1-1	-	TGTGCCAGCAGTTTCCGGGACCGCTCGGAAGCTTTCTTT	CASSFRDRSEAFF
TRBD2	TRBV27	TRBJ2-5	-	TGTGCCAGCAGACTAGCGGGGGGGTATGAGACCCAGTACTTC	CASRLAGGYETQYF
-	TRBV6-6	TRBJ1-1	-	TGTGCCAGCAGTTCTGCAGGACAGAACACTGAAGCTTTCTTT	CASSSAGQNTEAFF
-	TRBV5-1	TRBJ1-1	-	TGCGCCAGCAGCAAAGGGACGGCCGTAACTGAAGCTTTCTTT	CASSKGTAVTEAFF
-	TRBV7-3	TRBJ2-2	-	TGTGCCAGCAGCTTCTACGGGGAGACCGGGGAGCTGTTTTTT	CASSFYGETGELFF
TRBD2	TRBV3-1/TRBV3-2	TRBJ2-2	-	TGTGCCAGCAGAGGACTAGCGGGGGGTTCGAACACCGGGGAGCTGTTTTTT	CASRGLAGGSNTGELFF
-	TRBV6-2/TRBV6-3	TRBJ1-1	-	TGTGCCAGCAGTTACTCCCCGGGCACTGAAGCTTTCTTT	CASSYSPGTEAFF
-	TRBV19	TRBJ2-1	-	TGTGCCAGTAGTACCCAAGGGGGTGAGCAGTTCTTC	CASSTQGGEQFF
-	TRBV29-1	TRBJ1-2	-	TGCAGCGTCCCGGACAGTCCTCCTTATGGCTACACCTTC	CSVPDSPPYGYTF
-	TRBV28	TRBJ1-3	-	TGTGCCAGCAGTTTGGGGCTGCGTCCACGCTCTGGAAACACCATATATTTT	CASSLGLRPRSGNTIYF
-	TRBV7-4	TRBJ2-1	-	TGTGCCAGCAGCTTAGGCGCTGACAATGAGCAGTTCTTC	CASSLGADNEQFF
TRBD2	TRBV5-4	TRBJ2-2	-	TGTGCCAGCAGCCGTGGAACTAGCGAGAGGAGGAGGGAGCTGTTTTTT	CASSRGTSERRRELFF
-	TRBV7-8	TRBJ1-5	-	TGTGCCAGCAGCCGAGTCGAGGGCGGGTATCAGCCCCAGCATTTT	CASSRVEGGYQPQHF
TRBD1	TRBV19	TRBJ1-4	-	TGTGCCAGTAGTCGCCAGGGACAGCGGGAAAAACTGTTTTTT	CASSRQGQREKLFF
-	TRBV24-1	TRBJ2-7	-	TGTGCCACCAGTGACCACAAACAGGGAATCCACGAGCAGTACTTC	CATSDHKQGIHEQYF
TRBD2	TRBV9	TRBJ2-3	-	TGTGCCAGCAGCGTACCTAGCGGGAGCACAGATACGCAGTATTTT	CASSVPSGSTDTQYF